The sequence of this T cell receptor beta chain was determined in a study of cytomegalovirus exposure and HLA in healthy donors (dated by TCRdb to the late 2010s). About the investigation overall: According to a later analysis, the roughly 120 validation repertoires were produced on the same platform as the roughly 720 repertoires of the first cohort. To predict cytomegalovirus infection status, the study combined high-throughput TCR immunosequencing, statistical association of individual TCRs with disease status, and machine learning. In addition to the first cohort of hundreds of subjects, a separate validation cohort of 120 different subjects was used. The aim of the study was to test whether cataloging public T cell receptors could identify signatures of past pathogen exposure. The paper as a whole reports these results and caveats: In a later analysis, TCRs clustered in the first cohort were found to also tend to co-occur in the roughly 130 validation repertoires, with about 94% of cluster scores above 0. According to the authors, the approach could potentially be generalized to other disease states and immunological phenotypes. The classifier was reported to diagnose cytomegalovirus status with high specificity and sensitivity in both the original cohort and the validation cohort. The study gave a list of about 160 TCR beta chains associated with cytomegalovirus. Across donors, most TCR sequences were observed very rarely, whereas some public TCRs were present in many individuals. In vitro tests confirmed that a few of the cytomegalovirus-associated TCR beta chains recognize cytomegalovirus antigens. A later analysis lacked HLA typing for the validation cohort, so it scored co-occurrence in that cohort across all 110 or so repertoires.

To prepare the library, the immunoSEQ multiplex PCR assay was applied. On the study's bioinformatics: A statistical classification framework was built to diagnose cytomegalovirus status from the catalog of TCR beta chain sequences. As stored in TCRdb, this immuneACCESS dataset retains in-frame rearrangements with V and J assigned. A fraction of the clones does not appear; measured against another copy, unresolved V genes explain less than half of the discrepancy, and the remainder lacks a known reason. V, J and clone size derive from that table, while D and trimming were established from the DNA sequence. Present in this sample are around 180,000 clones, about 84% of which were seen just once. Together, the top ten hold more than 1.1% of the sample. The donors were included in the validation cohort of some 110 subjects, a group kept apart from the roughly 690-subject first cohort. Points on this clone: This receptor's antigen is unknown. No clone much larger than this one lies a single base away; base qualities are absent.

Sequencing used PBMCs. The receptor comes from a woman in her late teens or twenties in good health and CMV-seronegative.

The CDR3 is CSVTGTGGYENEKLFF. In nucleotides, the sequence is TGCAGCGTGACCGGGACAGGCGGATATGAAAATGAAAAACTGTTTTTT. The chain links TRBV29-1 with TRBJ1-4, with 8 central nucleotides matching TRBD1. There are 16 amino acids in the CDR3, from cysteine to phenylalanine inclusive. Just CDR3 DNA is preserved here, 48 bases in frame from base 1. V lost 6 bases and J lost 5 bases, and the count of bases not matched to a germline gene is 14. CDR1 and CDR2 are read off the germline V gene as SQVTM and ANQGSEA.